The 6 T cell receptor beta chains listed next were all sequenced from one sample in a study of T cell changes during pregnancy in multiple sclerosis. Here immunoSEQ multiplex PCR was the method, and the copy in TCRdb shows in-frame clones only, minus some. In the table there are around 70,000 clones, over 85% of which are singletons. Source: peripheral blood, taken after pregnancy. These receptors came from a female donor in good health, enrolled as a control in a pregnancy study.

The sample holds one count of this clone. The chain uses TRBV19 and TRBJ2-2; D perhaps matches TRBD2 (5 bases). V shed 7 bases and J shed 4 bases, with 10 bases lying between them. The CDR3 loop spans 13 amino acids. Germline V lookup: CDR1 LNHDA, CDR2 SQIVND (reference sequence). CDR3 loop: CASTLGATGELFF. CDR3 in DNA: TGTGCCAGTACGCTGGGAGCCACCGGGGAGCTGTTTTTT.

This clone was detected only a few times. V gene TRBV14 combines with J gene TRBJ2-1, with D possibly being TRBD2 (6 bases). Trimming cost V 3 bases and J 3 bases, with 15 bases left between them. Per germline, CDR1 SGHDN and CDR2 FVKESK. The CDR3 sequence is 16 residues long. CDR3 sequence reads: CASSQLGSSIYNEQFF. CDR3 nucleotide sequence: TGTGCCAGCAGCCAGCTCGGGAGTTCGATCTACAATGAGCAGTTCTTC. Filled out from reference TRBV14 and TRBJ2-1, the complete variable domain reads EAGVTQFPSHSVIEKGQTVTLRCDPISGHDNLYWYRRVMGKEIKFLLHFVKESKQDESGMPNNRFLAERTGGTYSTLKVQPAELEDSGVYFCASSQLGSSIYNEQFFGPGTRLTVL.

CDR3 sequence: CASSDSNTAGDAYTIYF. The CDR3 DNA reads as TGTGCCAGCAGTGACTCGAATACGGCAGGGGATGCTTACACCATATATTTT. The chain has TRBV6-4 and TRBJ1-3; tentative D call: TRBD1 (6 bases). The ends were cut back, 0 bases at V and 8 bases at J, with 20 bases in the middle. The CDR3 totals 17 residues. Germline-derived CDR1 and CDR2 are MRHNA and SNTAGT.

The chain employs TRBV9 and TRBJ2-1, with D possibly TRBD2 on 5 matching bases. Germline loops: CDR1 SGDLS, CDR2 YYNGEE. CDR3 size: 15 residues. V gave up 2 bases and J gave up 6 bases, with 15 bases separating them. This CDR3 reads CASSVLGESTNEQFF. CDR3 coding DNA: TGTGCCAGCAGCGTTTTGGGAGAGAGCACCAATGAGCAGTTCTTC. Drawing the rest from reference TRBV9 and TRBJ2-1, the complete variable domain is DSGVTQTPKHLITATGQRVTLRCSPRSGDLSVYWYQQSLDQGLQFLIQYYNGEERAKGNILERFSAQQFPDLHSELNLSSLELGDSALYFCASSVLGESTNEQFFGPGTRLTVL.

V and J are TRBV2 and TRBJ1-4; 7 positions agree with TRBD1. Looked up from germline, CDR1 is SNHLY and CDR2 is FYNNEI. CDR3 length: 14 amino acids. The V segment lost 6 bases and the J segment 4 bases; nucleotides outside the gene matches: 5. The CDR3 DNA is TGTGCCAGCAGAACAGGGGAGGATAATGAAAAACTGTTTTTT. It specifies CASRTGEDNEKLFF.

The chain is built from TRBV2 and TRBJ2-7; D is perhaps TRBD1 (6 bases). Germline CDR1 and CDR2: SNHLY and FYNNEI. V shed 3 bases and J shed 1 base, with 10 bases lying between them. CDR3 length: 14 residues. The CDR3 DNA reads TGTGCCAGCAGTGAGGGCCAGGGGTCCTACGAGCAGTACTTC. It is translated as CASSEGQGSYEQYF.